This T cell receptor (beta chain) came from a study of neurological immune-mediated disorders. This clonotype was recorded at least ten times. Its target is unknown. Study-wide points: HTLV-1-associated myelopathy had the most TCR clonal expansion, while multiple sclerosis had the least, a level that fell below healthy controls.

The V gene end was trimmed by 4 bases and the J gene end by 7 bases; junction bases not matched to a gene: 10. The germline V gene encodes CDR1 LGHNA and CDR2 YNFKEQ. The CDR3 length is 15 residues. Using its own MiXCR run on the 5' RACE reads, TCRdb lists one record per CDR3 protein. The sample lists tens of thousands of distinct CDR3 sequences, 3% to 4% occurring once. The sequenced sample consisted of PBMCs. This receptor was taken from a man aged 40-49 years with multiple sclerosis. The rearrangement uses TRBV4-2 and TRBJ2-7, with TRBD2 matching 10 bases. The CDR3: CASSRRSGREDEQYF. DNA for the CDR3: TGTGCCAGCAGCCGGAGGAGCGGGAGGGAGGATGAGCAGTACTTC.